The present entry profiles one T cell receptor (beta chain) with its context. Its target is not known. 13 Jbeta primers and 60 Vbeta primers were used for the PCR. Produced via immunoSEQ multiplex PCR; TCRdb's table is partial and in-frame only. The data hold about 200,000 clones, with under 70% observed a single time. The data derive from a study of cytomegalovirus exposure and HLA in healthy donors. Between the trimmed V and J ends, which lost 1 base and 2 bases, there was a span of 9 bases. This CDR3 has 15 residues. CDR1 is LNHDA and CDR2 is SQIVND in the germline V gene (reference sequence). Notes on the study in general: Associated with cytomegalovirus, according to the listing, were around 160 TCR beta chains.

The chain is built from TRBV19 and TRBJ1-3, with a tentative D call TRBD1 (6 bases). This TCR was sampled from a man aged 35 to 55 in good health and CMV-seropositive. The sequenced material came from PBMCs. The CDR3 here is CASSIGRDTGNTIYF. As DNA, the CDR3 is TGTGCCAGTAGTATAGGCCGGGACACTGGAAACACCATATATTTT.